Following are 29 T cell receptor beta chains from one sample sequenced in a study of regulatory T cells in long-lasting Graves disease. Time point defined: newly diagnosed GD, antithyroid drugs for less than 3 months. PBMC RNA was the source of the TCR library. CDR3 regions were amplified by Arm-PCR using iRepertoire HTBI primers to build TCR beta libraries. TCRdb fed the multiplex PCR reads into MiXCR, producing one record per CDR3 protein. The sample contains about 540,000 distinct CDR3 sequences, roughly 12% of which appear only once. The data were also submitted as part of a second study, on T cells in Graves' hyperthyroidism and ophthalmopathy.

The specimen comprised peripheral blood mononuclear cells (PBMCs), sampled at new diagnosis, from a patient treated with antithyroid drugs. The source is a man aged 25-45 years with Graves disease.

This clonotype was seen many times. This chain joins TRBV27 and TRBJ2-7; TRBD2 agrees at 9 bases. The CDR3 covers 18 residues. The germline V gene has CDR1 MNHEY and CDR2 SMNVEV (reference sequence). V shed 5 bases and J 2 bases; nucleotides not matched to a gene: 16. CDR3 sequence (DNA): TGTGCCAGCAGTCCTCTACTTACCGGGACTAGCTTAGCCTACGAGCAGTACTTC. It encodes CASSPLLTGTSLAYEQYF.

This clonotype came up a few times. CDR3: CAISGGSGSDEQFF. CDR3 sequence (DNA): TGTGCCATCAGTGGTGGTAGCGGATCTGATGAGCAGTTCTTC. The V gene is TRBV10-3, the J gene TRBJ2-1; D perhaps matches TRBD2 (6 bases). CDR1 is ENHRY, CDR2 SYGVKD, per germline. The ends were cut back, 4 bases at V and 8 bases at J, with 15 bases in the middle. The length of the CDR3 is 14 residues.

This clonotype was seen a few times. V is TRBV19 and J is TRBJ2-5; 12 nucleotides match TRBD2. The CDR3 is made up of 17 amino acids. The V and J ends lost 6 bases and 5 bases, in that order; junction bases with no gene match: 13. Germline V gene data show CDR1 as LNHDA and CDR2 as SQIVND (reference sequence). CDR3 loop: CASRTSRLAGVEETQYF. CDR3 in DNA: TGTGCCAGTAGGACTTCCAGACTAGCGGGAGTCGAGGAGACCCAGTACTTC. The complete variable domain, with remaining parts taken from reference TRBV19 and TRBJ2-5, reads DGGITQSPKYLFRKEGQNVTLSCEQNLNHDAMYWYRQDPGQGLRLIYYSQIVNDFQKGDIAEGYSVSREKKESFPLTVTSAQKNPTAFYLCASRTSRLAGVEETQYFGPGTRLLVL.

In its sample, this clonotype was seen many times. V and J are TRBV10-3 and TRBJ2-1; D is unresolved. The germline CDR1 and CDR2 sequences are ENHRY and SYGVKD. CDR3 length equals 14 residues. Trimming pared 10 bases from V and 9 bases from J, leaving 22 bases between. The CDR3 sequence is CATLDPDRFSEQFF. CDR3 DNA sequence: TGTGCCACCCTAGACCCCGACCGGTTTTCTGAGCAGTTCTTC.

The V gene is TRBV10-2, the J gene TRBJ2-7, with TRBD2 matching 10 bases. The germline V gene has CDR1 WSHSY and CDR2 SAAADI. Unmatched junction bases numbered 15, after V lost 4 bases and J lost 3 bases. The CDR3 is made up of 18 amino acids. In DNA, the CDR3 is TGCGCCAGCAGTGGTGCGAGCGGGAGGGCCAATACCCTCTACGAGCAGTACTTC. It codes for CASSGASGRANTLYEQYF.

This chain links TRBV2 with TRBJ1-3; tentatively, D is TRBD1 (6 bases). Trimming removed 6 bases at V and 0 bases at J, with 15 bases between. The germline CDR1 and CDR2 sequences are SNHLY and FYNNEI. The CDR3 spans 16 residues. For the CDR3, the DNA is TGTGCCAGCAGCTTGGACAGCCCTACCTCTGGAAACACCATATATTTT. It codes for CASSLDSPTSGNTIYF. Combining the CDR3 with reference TRBV2 and TRBJ1-3 gives the whole variable domain EPEVTQTPSHQVTQMGQEVILRCVPISNHLYFYWYRQILGQKVEFLVSFYNNEISEKSEIFDDQFSVERPDGSNFTLKIRSTKLEDSAMYFCASSLDSPTSGNTIYFGEGSWLTVV.

This clonotype has only a few counts. This chain joins TRBV18 and TRBJ2-1; 7 bases agree with TRBD2. The length of the CDR3 is 16 residues. CDR1 is KGHSH and CDR2 is LQKENI in the germline V gene. V trimming: 1 base; J trimming: 7 bases; junction bases outside the gene matches: 10. CDR3 loop: CASSPLGGGPGNEQFF. The CDR3 coding sequence is TGTGCCAGCTCACCACTTGGGGGAGGGCCTGGAAATGAGCAGTTCTTC.

This clonotype was seen repeatedly, ten times or more. As DNA, the CDR3 is TGTGCCAGCAGTTTGCAGAGGGGAGCTTTCTTT. Residues: CASSLQRGAFF. V gene TRBV12-3 or TRBV12-4 combines with J gene TRBJ1-1; TRBD1 might be the D (5 bases). This CDR3 spans 11 amino acids. V gave up 3 bases and J gave up 10 bases, with 9 bases separating them.

The rearrangement links TRBV2 to TRBJ2-6, with a weak D call TRBD2 (5 bases). Per germline, CDR1 SNHLY and CDR2 FYNNEI. The CDR3 extends over 17 amino acids. The V gene lost 6 bases and the J gene lost 0 bases, with 15 bases spanning the gap. The CDR3 loop reads CASREWEFDSGANVLTF. CDR3 sequence (DNA): TGTGCCAGCAGGGAGTGGGAGTTCGACTCTGGGGCCAACGTCCTGACTTTC. The whole variable domain, filled in from reference TRBV2 and TRBJ2-6, reads EPEVTQTPSHQVTQMGQEVILRCVPISNHLYFYWYRQILGQKVEFLVSFYNNEISEKSEIFDDQFSVERPDGSNFTLKIRSTKLEDSAMYFCASREWEFDSGANVLTFGAGSRLTVL.

As concerns this clonotype: Because the CDR3 is missing its conserved closing phenylalanine or tryptophan, this is likely a read error. J is TRBJ1-2 and V is TRBV29-1; possibly TRBD1 for D (5 bases). Trimming shortened V by 6 bases and J by 4 bases, and 12 bases separated the two germline ends. Germline V gene sequence: CDR1 SQVTM, CDR2 ANQGSEA. The CDR3 totals 12 residues. The chain's CDR3 is CSVNGHLYGYTS. The CDR3 DNA reads as TGCAGCGTAAACGGACACCTCTATGGCTACACCTCC.

V gene TRBV5-5 combines with J gene TRBJ1-2; D is perhaps TRBD1 (6 bases). The CDR3 covers 13 residues. Germline V gives CDR1 SGHKS, CDR2 YYEKEE (reference sequence). V was shortened by 3 bases and J by 10 bases, with 16 bases between the two germline ends. In nucleotides, the CDR3 is TGTGCCAGCAGCTGGGGGGCGGGTCAAGACTACACCTTC. Translation gives CASSWGAGQDYTF.

This clonotype was observed many times. The chain uses TRBV30 and TRBJ1-5; D unclear. The CDR3 loop spans 13 amino acids. Germline V CDR1 and CDR2: GTSNPN, SVGIG (reference sequence). Trimming took 2 bases from V and 1 from J, leaving 6 bases between them. The CDR3 DNA follows: TGTGCCTGGAGTCCCGCCAGCAATCAGCCCCAGCATTTT. It is translated as CAWSPASNQPQHF.

There are many counts of this clonotype. This chain connects TRBV12-3 or TRBV12-4 to TRBJ2-1; D is possibly TRBD2 (6 bases). CDR3 length: 15 amino acids. V lost 6 bases and J 7 bases, leaving 19 bases between the germline ends. The CDR3 sequence: CASSPLQAGLNEQFF. In nucleotides, the CDR3 is TGTGCCAGCAGCCCCCTACAAGCGGGCCTAAATGAGCAGTTCTTC.

This clonotype was counted at least ten times. The rearrangement links TRBV29-1 to TRBJ1-1, with 7 nucleotides matching TRBD1. This CDR3 region has 14 residues. V dropped 6 bases and J dropped 2; count of bases not matched to a gene: 9. Germline V gene data show CDR1 as SQVTM and CDR2 as ANQGSEA. This CDR3 reads CSVGPGTANTEAFF. CDR3 nucleotides: TGCAGCGTGGGGCCCGGGACAGCCAACACTGAAGCTTTCTTT.

This clonotype was detected ten times or more. The V and J genes are TRBV2 and TRBJ1-6; no reliable D call. V was shortened by 4 bases and J by 11 bases, with 6 bases between the two germline ends. Germline assignment: CDR1 SNHLY and CDR2 FYNNEI. The CDR3 spans 11 residues. The CDR3, as DNA: TGTGCCAGCAGTGGGGGAGCACCCCTCCACTTT. Its protein product is CASSGGAPLHF.

Turning to this clonotype: A much larger clone lies one base from this, so it may be a read error. The rearrangement joins TRBV12-3 or TRBV12-4 to TRBJ2-1, with 7 bases fitting TRBD2. The J call is uncertain, as TRBJ2-5 better fits the DNA end. The CDR3 extends over 14 amino acids. DNA of the CDR3: TGTGCCATCCGGGTACTGGGGGAGGGAAAGACCCAGTACTTC. Encoded protein: CAIRVLGEGKTQYF.

This clonotype was counted between two and nine times. The rearrangement uses TRBV12-3 or TRBV12-4 and TRBJ2-1; the D is unclear. V lost 8 bases and J lost 4, with 9 bases in between. CDR3 length equals 12 residues. The CDR3 spells CASGSEYNEQFF. The CDR3 DNA is TGTGCCAGCGGAAGTGAATACAATGAGCAGTTCTTC.

V and J are TRBV7-8 and TRBJ2-3; no definite D call. V gave up 0 bases and J gave up 5 bases, with 15 bases separating them. CDR3 size: 16 residues. Germline V gene lookup returns CDR1 SGHVS and CDR2 FQNEAQ. DNA for the CDR3: TGTGCCAGCAGCTTAGCGGAGTATTGGGTAAAAGATACGCAGTATTTT. Protein: CASSLAEYWVKDTQYF.

This clonotype was counted ten times or more. The rearrangement links TRBV11-2 to TRBJ2-1; tentatively, D is TRBD2 (5 bases). V was shortened by 8 bases and J by 4 bases, with 18 bases between the two germline ends. Germline CDR1 SGHAT, CDR2 FQNNGV. This CDR3 comprises 15 residues. CDR3 amino acids: CASHPSRRHYNEQFF. The CDR3 DNA sequence: TGTGCCAGCCACCCCTCGCGGAGGCATTACAATGAGCAGTTCTTC.

This clonotype was seen only a few times. This chain connects TRBV7-9 to TRBJ1-4, with D hard to call. The V end was cut by 3 bases, the J end by 8 bases, with 13 bases between. Germline CDR1 is SEHNR and CDR2 is FQNEAQ (reference sequence). This CDR3 has 14 residues. CDR3 residues: CASSLDGPPEKLFF. CDR3 in DNA: TGTGCCAGCAGCTTGGACGGTCCCCCCGAAAAACTGTTTTTT.

This clonotype has more than one count but fewer than ten. The chain employs TRBV7-9 and TRBJ1-2; 8 bases map to TRBD1. Trimming at V came to 6 bases and at J to 3 bases, leaving 6 bases not matched to a gene. Germline CDR1 and CDR2: SEHNR and FQNEAQ (reference sequence). This CDR3 has 14 amino acids. CDR3 sequence: CASRHKQGDYGYTF. CDR3 sequence (DNA): TGTGCCAGCAGACATAAACAGGGGGACTATGGCTACACCTTC.

V and J are TRBV27 and TRBJ2-7; the D is unclear. Germline V gene sequence: CDR1 MNHEY, CDR2 SMNVEV (reference sequence). Trimming took off 10 bases at V and 2 bases at J, with 18 bases between the two ends. The CDR3 runs to 14 residues. As DNA, the CDR3 is TGTGCCACCGCCCGCATGCTGGGGACCTACGAGCAGTACTTC. This gives the protein CATARMLGTYEQYF.

This clonotype turned up a few times. V is TRBV11-1 and J is TRBJ2-7; D may be TRBD1 or TRBD2 (5 bases each). Between the trimmed V and J ends, which lost 7 bases and 3 bases, there was a span of 19 bases. Germline CDR1 is SGHAT and CDR2 is FQDESV (reference sequence). The CDR3 loop spans 15 amino acids. CDR3 loop: CASNNPGPGYYEQYF. CDR3 nucleotides: TGTGCCAGCAATAACCCGGGACCGGGTTACTACGAGCAGTACTTC.

This clonotype was counted only a few times. A much larger clonotype is one base distant, so this may be a read error. J is TRBJ2-7 and V is TRBV11-2; D remains ambiguous. The V end lost 5 bases, the J end lost 6 bases, and 11 bases lay between the germline ends. CDR1 and CDR2 (germline): SGHAT, FQNNGV. The length of the CDR3 is 12 residues. The CDR3 region is CASSPVNCEQYF. CDR3 bases: TGTGCCAGCAGCCCGGTCAACTGCGAGCAGTACTTC. Combining the CDR3 with reference TRBV11-2 and TRBJ2-7 gives the whole variable domain EAGVAQSPRYKIIEKRQSVAFWCNPISGHATLYWYQQILGQGPKLLIQFQNNGVVDDSQLPKDRFSAERLKGVDSTLKIQPAKLEDSAVYLCASSPVNCEQYFGPGTRLTVT.

This clonotype was detected many times. The chain has TRBV6-2 or TRBV6-3 and TRBJ2-1, with TRBD2 as a possible D gene (6 bases). Germline values: CDR1 MNHEY, CDR2 SVGEGT. Trimming took off 2 bases at V and 5 bases at J, with 10 bases between the two ends. The CDR3 is 14 residues long. The CDR3 DNA reads TGTGCCAGCAGTTACAGTTCGGGGGACAATGAGCAGTTCTTC. Translated: CASSYSSGDNEQFF.

This clonotype was observed a handful of times. This chain links TRBV11-2 with TRBJ1-6; 11 bases match TRBD1. V was pared by 5 bases and J by 9 bases, with 6 bases of the junction left unmatched. CDR1 SGHAT and CDR2 FQNNGV come from the germline V gene. CDR3 length: 15 amino acids. For the CDR3, the DNA is TGTGCCAGCAGCCCCCGGACAGGGGGCTTTTCACCCCTCCACTTT. Amino acids: CASSPRTGGFSPLHF. The whole variable domain, filled in from reference TRBV11-2 and TRBJ1-6, reads EAGVAQSPRYKIIEKRQSVAFWCNPISGHATLYWYQQILGQGPKLLIQFQNNGVVDDSQLPKDRFSAERLKGVDSTLKIQPAKLEDSAVYLCASSPRTGGFSPLHFGNGTRLTVT.

The chain uses TRBV30 and TRBJ2-3, with TRBD2 matching over 13 bases. Germline V lookup: CDR1 GTSNPN, CDR2 SVGIG (reference sequence). The CDR3 covers 17 residues. V was pared by 0 bases and J by 5 bases, with 8 bases of the junction left unmatched. CDR3: CAWSVPGLAGRKDTQYF. In DNA form, the CDR3 reads TGTGCCTGGAGTGTCCCGGGACTAGCGGGAAGGAAAGATACGCAGTATTTT.

Ten or more counts support this clonotype. This rearrangement joins TRBV19 to TRBJ1-5; 8 bases fit TRBD1. V dropped 9 bases and J dropped 3; count of bases not matched to a gene: 7. Germline-derived CDR1 and CDR2 are LNHDA and SQIVND (reference sequence). CDR3 length: 14 residues. The CDR3 sequence is CASWTGSVNQPQHF. The CDR3 DNA reads TGTGCCAGCTGGACAGGGTCTGTCAATCAGCCCCAGCATTTT. The entire variable domain, with the rest obtained from reference TRBV19 and TRBJ1-5, is as follows: DGGITQSPKYLFRKEGQNVTLSCEQNLNHDAMYWYRQDPGQGLRLIYYSQIVNDFQKGDIAEGYSVSREKKESFPLTVTSAQKNPTAFYLCASWTGSVNQPQHFGDGTRLSIL.

The rearrangement links TRBV27 to TRBJ2-7, with D possibly matching TRBD2 (5 bases). V lost 1 base to trimming and J lost 1 base, with 20 bases between them. Looked up from germline, CDR1 is MNHEY and CDR2 is SMNVEV (reference sequence). The CDR3 is 18 amino acids. The CDR3 region has the DNA TGTGCCAGCAGTTTATTCCCCCCCAGTAGCGAGACATCCTACGAGCAGTACTTC. Translating gives CASSLFPPSSETSYEQYF.